The 8 T cell receptor beta chains listed next were all sequenced from one sample in a study of Ad26.COV2.S vaccination and SARS-CoV-2 variants. Specified treatment: around 19 received Ad26.COV2.S at low or high dose, single or two shots; roughly five received placebo; per-sample allocation not given. Samples came from day 63 after the first vaccine or placebo injection. Profiling relied on immunoSEQ multiplex PCR, and the TCRdb table lists in-frame clones only, not all of them. The table includes about 350,000 clones, roughly 90% detected once. The source material was peripheral blood, sampled in a trial of Ad26.COV2.S vaccine versus placebo. Receptors originate from a person aged 18-60 years who received the Ad26.COV2.S COVID-19 vaccine or a placebo.

This chain uses TRBV7-2 with TRBJ2-7, with 9 bases that match TRBD2. V lost 4 bases to trimming and J lost 4 bases; unmatched junction nucleotides: 8. The V gene's germline CDR1 is SGHTA and CDR2 FQGNSA. CDR3 length: 15 amino acids. CDR3 loop: CASSYAGGVGYEQYF. Here the CDR3 DNA reads TGTGCCAGCAGCTATGCGGGAGGGGTGGGTTACGAGCAGTACTTC. Looking up the rest from reference TRBV7-2 and TRBJ2-7 gives the full variable domain: GAGVSQSPSNKVTEKGKDVELRCDPISGHTALYWYRQSLGQGLEFLIYFQGNSAPDKSGLPSDRFSAERTGGSVSTLTIQRTQQEDSAVYLCASSYAGGVGYEQYFGPGTRLTVT.

The J gene is TRBJ2-3, the V gene TRBV3-1 (or the pseudogene TRBV3-2), with D tentatively TRBD1 (6 bases). Germline CDR1 LGHDT, CDR2 YNNKEL (reference sequence). V dropped 3 bases and J dropped 3 bases, with 16 bases sitting between them. This CDR3 has 16 residues. The CDR3 region is CASSQAGGQRTDTQYF. The DNA for the CDR3 is TGTGCCAGCAGCCAGGCTGGCGGACAGAGGACAGATACGCAGTATTTT.

This chain links TRBV7-3 with TRBJ1-1; TRBD1 matches at 9 bases. This CDR3 has 15 residues. Germline CDR1 SGHTA, CDR2 FQGTGA. V lost 5 bases to trimming and J lost 4 bases; unmatched junction nucleotides: 8. The DNA of the CDR3 is TGTGCCAGCAGCCGCTGGACAGGGGAGAGCACTGAAGCTTTCTTT. Protein: CASSRWTGESTEAFF. Looking up the rest from reference TRBV7-3 and TRBJ1-1 gives the full variable domain: GAGVSQTPSNKVTEKGKYVELRCDPISGHTALYWYRQSLGQGPEFLIYFQGTGAADDSGLPNDRFFAVRPEGSVSTLKIQRTERGDSAVYLCASSRWTGESTEAFFGQGTRLTVV.

The CDR3 DNA is TGTGCCACCAGCAGAGATGGGCCGGGGGGCTACACCTTC. This codes for CATSRDGPGGYTF. The V gene is TRBV15, the J gene TRBJ1-2; D not certain. CDR1 is LNHNV and CDR2 is YYDKDF in the germline V gene (reference sequence). Trimming left V 0 bases short and J 8 bases short, with 10 bases between. This CDR3 spans 13 amino acids.

The table lists this clone with a count of one. The rearrangement joins TRBV30 to TRBJ1-5, with 7 nucleotides matching TRBD1. Germline V CDR1 and CDR2: GTSNPN, SVGIG (reference sequence). Trimming cost V 4 bases and J 0 bases; bases outside gene matches: 6. The CDR3 spans 15 residues. In nucleotides, the CDR3 is TGTGCCTGGACAGGGGGATCTTATAGCAATCAGCCCCAGCATTTT. Amino acid sequence: CAWTGGSYSNQPQHF. Together with reference TRBV30 and TRBJ1-5, the CDR3 gives the full variable domain: SQTIHQWPATLVQPVGSPLSLECTVEGTSNPNLYWYRQAAGRGLQLLFYSVGIGQISSEVPQNLSASRPQDRQFILSSKKLLLSDSGFYLCAWTGGSYSNQPQHFGDGTRLSIL.

The chain recombines TRBV6-6 with TRBJ1-3; D perhaps matches TRBD1 (6 bases). The CDR3 is 15 amino acids. Germline CDR1 and CDR2: MNHNY and SVGAGI (reference sequence). V lost 5 bases to trimming and J lost 7 bases, with 18 bases between them. The CDR3 bases are TGTGCCAGCAGTAATCAAGGACAGAATCGTAACACCATATATTTT. It translates to CASSNQGQNRNTIYF.

In DNA form, the CDR3 reads TGTGCCAGCAGCTTAGCTTTTGGGAGCTCCTACAATGAGCAGTTCTTC. This encodes CASSLAFGSSYNEQFF. This chain uses TRBV7-2 with TRBJ2-1; D is perhaps TRBD2 (5 bases). V was shortened by 0 bases and J by 0 bases, with 9 bases between the two germline ends. Per germline, CDR1 SGHTA and CDR2 FQGNSA. The CDR3 contains 16 residues.

The chain employs TRBV15 and TRBJ1-1; weak D call: TRBD1 (5 bases). The CDR3 contains 17 residues. V lost 0 bases and J 1 base, leaving 15 bases between the germline ends. Germline loops: CDR1 LNHNV, CDR2 YYDKDF (reference sequence). This CDR3 is CATSRDQFGGRNTEAFF. CDR3 sequence (DNA): TGTGCCACCAGCAGAGATCAATTCGGGGGACGGAACACTGAAGCTTTCTTT.